A single sample gave rise to the 7 T cell receptor beta chains below, sequenced in a study of control samples from healthy donors and cancer patients. Sequencing used immunoSEQ multiplex PCR; TCRdb keeps in-frame clones, though not all of them. The sample includes some 200,000 clones, 90% to 95% seen only once; the top ten take around 1.5%. The sample consisted of blood. These receptors were obtained from a young woman in good health.

V and J are TRBV9 and TRBJ2-5, with 15 bases fitting TRBD2. The germline V gene has CDR1 SGDLS and CDR2 YYNGEE. V was clipped by 4 bases and J by 5 bases; unmatched bases: 15. The CDR3 runs to 19 residues. The chain's CDR3 is CASSSPGTSGRSRLETQYF. The CDR3 bases are TGTGCCAGCAGCTCTCCCGGGACTAGCGGGAGGTCAAGGCTTGAGACCCAGTACTTC. The variable domain in full, with the rest retrieved from reference TRBV9 and TRBJ2-5, is DSGVTQTPKHLITATGQRVTLRCSPRSGDLSVYWYQQSLDQGLQFLIQYYNGEERAKGNILERFSAQQFPDLHSELNLSSLELGDSALYFCASSSPGTSGRSRLETQYFGPGTRLLVL.

The chain recombines TRBV29-1 with TRBJ2-1, with 7 positions matching TRBD1. The CDR3 runs 12 residues. J lost 2 bases, V lost 7 bases, and 2 bases had no gene match. Germline lookup yields CDR1 SQVTM and CDR2 ANQGSEA. The CDR3 coding sequence is TGCAGCGGGGACAGTACCTACAATGAGCAGTTCTTC. It specifies CSGDSTYNEQFF.

The V gene is TRBV11-2, the J gene TRBJ2-5, with TRBD1 matching 9 bases. The germline CDR1 and CDR2 sequences are SGHAT and FQNNGV. The CDR3 spans 13 residues. J gave up 4 bases and V 5 bases, and 2 bases lay outside the gene matches. This CDR3 is CASSNRGLETQYF. The DNA for the CDR3 is TGTGCCAGCAGCAACAGGGGGCTAGAGACCCAGTACTTC.

The CDR3 sequence: CASSITSTGNTEAFF. The DNA for the CDR3 is TGTGCCAGTAGTATAACGTCGACAGGGAACACTGAAGCTTTCTTT. This sequence joins TRBV19 and TRBJ1-1; tentative D call: TRBD1 (6 bases). V lost 2 bases and J 1 base, leaving 11 bases between the germline ends. Germline V gene sequence: CDR1 LNHDA, CDR2 SQIVND (reference sequence). CDR3 length: 15 amino acids. The variable domain in full, completed from reference TRBV19 and TRBJ1-1, reads DGGITQSPKYLFRKEGQNVTLSCEQNLNHDAMYWYRQDPGQGLRLIYYSQIVNDFQKGDIAEGYSVSREKKESFPLTVTSAQKNPTAFYLCASSITSTGNTEAFFGQGTRLTVV.

V gene TRBV5-1 combines with J gene TRBJ1-5; D unresolved. CDR3 length: 12 residues. The V end was cut by 0 bases, the J end by 8 bases, with 6 bases between. Per germline, CDR1 SGHRS and CDR2 YFSETQ. The CDR3 nucleotides are TGCGCCAGCAGCTTGGGTACGGAGCCCCAGCATTTT. It yields the protein CASSLGTEPQHF.

This clone appeared a single time. Given a much more abundant clone one base away, this may be a read error. CDR3 protein: CASSLRTDYEQYF. CDR3 coding DNA: TGTGCCAGCAGTTTAAGGACAGACTACGAGCAGTACTTC. This chain connects TRBV12-3 or TRBV12-4 to TRBJ2-7; D possibly corresponds to TRBD1 (6 bases). This CDR3 has 13 residues. With 2 bases removed from V and 3 bases from J, the gap between germline ends came to 8 bases.

This chain joins TRBV7-8 and TRBJ2-1; 13 bases map to TRBD2. The junction had 4 bases not matched to a gene; V was cut back by 4 bases and J by 7 bases. Germline V gene sequence: CDR1 SGHVS, CDR2 FQNEAQ. CDR3 length: 15 amino acids. The CDR3 sequence: CASSSILAGGNEQFF. CDR3 nucleotides: TGTGCCAGCAGCTCCATACTAGCGGGAGGGAATGAGCAGTTCTTC.